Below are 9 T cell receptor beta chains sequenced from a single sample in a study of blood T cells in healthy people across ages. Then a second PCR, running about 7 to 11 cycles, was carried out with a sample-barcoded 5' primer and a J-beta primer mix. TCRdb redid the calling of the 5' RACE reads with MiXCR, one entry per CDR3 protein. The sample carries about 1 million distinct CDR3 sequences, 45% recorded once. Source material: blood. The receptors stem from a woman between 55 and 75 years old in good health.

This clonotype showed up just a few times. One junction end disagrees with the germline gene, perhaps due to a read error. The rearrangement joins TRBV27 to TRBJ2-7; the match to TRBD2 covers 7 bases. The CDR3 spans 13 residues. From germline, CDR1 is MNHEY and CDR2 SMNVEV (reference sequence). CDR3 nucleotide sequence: TGTGCCGGCAGTTTAGGGACTACCTACGAGCAGTACTTC. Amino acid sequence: CAGSLGTTYEQYF.

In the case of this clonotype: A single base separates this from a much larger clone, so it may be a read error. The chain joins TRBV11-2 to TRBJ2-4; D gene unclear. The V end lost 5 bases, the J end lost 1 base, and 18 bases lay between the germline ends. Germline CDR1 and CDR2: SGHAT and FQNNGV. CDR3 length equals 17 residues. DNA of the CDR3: TGTGCCAGCAGCCCCTCGTCGGTTTTTCTGGCCAAAAACATTCAGTACTTC. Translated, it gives CASSPSSVFLAKNIQYF.

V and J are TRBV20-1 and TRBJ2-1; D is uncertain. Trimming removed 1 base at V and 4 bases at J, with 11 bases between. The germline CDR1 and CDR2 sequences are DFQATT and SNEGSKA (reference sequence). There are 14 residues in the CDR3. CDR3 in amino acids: CSARARQSYNEQFF. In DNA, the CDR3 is TGCAGTGCTAGAGCCCGTCAGAGTTACAATGAGCAGTTCTTC.

This CDR3 is CSVSGLPGGGGQGNYNEQFF. The CDR3 DNA follows: TGCAGCGTTTCAGGGCTACCGGGGGGAGGGGGACAGGGAAACTACAATGAGCAGTTCTTC. This chain links TRBV29-1 with TRBJ2-1; 9 nucleotides line up with TRBD1. Trimming at V came to 5 bases and at J to 3 bases, leaving 23 bases not matched to a gene. The CDR3 has 20 residues. Germline V gene data show CDR1 as SQVTM and CDR2 as ANQGSEA.

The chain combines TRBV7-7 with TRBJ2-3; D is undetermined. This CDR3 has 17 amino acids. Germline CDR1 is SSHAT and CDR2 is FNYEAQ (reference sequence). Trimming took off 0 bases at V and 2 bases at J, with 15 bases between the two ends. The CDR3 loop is CASSLAPFGGPTDTQYF. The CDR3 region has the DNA TGTGCCAGCAGCTTAGCTCCCTTTGGCGGCCCCACAGATACGCAGTATTTT.

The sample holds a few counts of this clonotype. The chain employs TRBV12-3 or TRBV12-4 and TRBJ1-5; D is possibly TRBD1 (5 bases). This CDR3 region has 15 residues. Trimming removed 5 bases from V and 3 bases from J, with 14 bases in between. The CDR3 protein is CASSPQGSLNQPQHF. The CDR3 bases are TGTGCCAGCAGTCCTCAGGGTAGCCTCAATCAGCCCCAGCATTTT.

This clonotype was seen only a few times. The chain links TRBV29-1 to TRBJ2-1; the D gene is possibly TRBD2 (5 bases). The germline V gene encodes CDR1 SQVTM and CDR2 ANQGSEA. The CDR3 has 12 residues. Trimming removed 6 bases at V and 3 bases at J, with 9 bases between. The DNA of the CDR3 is TGCAGCGTACGGACTGTCTACAATGAGCAGTTCTTC. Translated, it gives CSVRTVYNEQFF.

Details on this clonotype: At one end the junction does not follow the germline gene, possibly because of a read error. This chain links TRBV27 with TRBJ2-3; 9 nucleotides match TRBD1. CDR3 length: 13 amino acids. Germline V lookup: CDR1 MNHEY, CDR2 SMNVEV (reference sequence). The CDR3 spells CTSSPTGGDTQYF. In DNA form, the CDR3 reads TGTACCAGCAGTCCGACAGGGGGAGATACGCAGTATTTT.

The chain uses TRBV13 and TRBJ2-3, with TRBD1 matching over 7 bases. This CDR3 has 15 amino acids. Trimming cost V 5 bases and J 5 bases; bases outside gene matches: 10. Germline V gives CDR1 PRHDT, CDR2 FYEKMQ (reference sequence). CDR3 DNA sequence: TGTGCCAGCAGCCACCGACAGGGCGGCGGAGATACGCAGTATTTT. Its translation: CASSHRQGGGDTQYF.